A selection of T cell receptor beta chains follows, all from one sample in a study of neurological immune-mediated disorders. TCRdb re-called the 5' RACE reads with MiXCR, one entry per CDR3 protein. This sample has roughly 40,000 distinct CDR3 sequences; roughly 2.5% occur once, and the top ten carry less than 3%. Material: PBMCs. These receptor sequences come from a man aged 50-59 years with multiple sclerosis. The CDR3 runs from the conserved cysteine through the conserved F or W. D genes are given only for firm matches. Expanded clones are given a class, and other clones once, few, many or no size at all.

d_call	clone_size	cdr3_length	j_call	v_call	cdr3_nt	cdr3_aa
-	many	15	TRBJ2-3	TRBV14	TGTGCCAGCAGCCAGGCGCCCAGGGAAACAGATACGCAGTATTTT	CASSQAPRETDTQYF
-	many	15	TRBJ2-3	TRBV6-2/TRBV6-3	TGTGCCAGCAGTTACGAGTCAGGGGAGGTAGATACGCAGTATTTT	CASSYESGEVDTQYF
-	-	16	TRBJ1-2	TRBV7-9	TGTGCCAGCAGCCCCCCGGCCGGGGGCGAACGTTATGGCTACACCTTC	CASSPPAGGERYGYTF
TRBD1	many	15	TRBJ1-5	TRBV5-1	TGCGCCAGCAGCTCGGGGACAGAGGGGGCTCAGCCCCAGAATTTT	CASSSGTEGAQPQNF
TRBD1	many	14	TRBJ1-4	TRBV7-9	TGTGCCAGCAGCCCGGGACAGAGTAATGAAAAACTGTTTTTT	CASSPGQSNEKLFF
-	many	15	TRBJ2-7	TRBV20-1	TGCAGTGCTAGACACGCAAGCTCCCCGTCCTACGAGCAGTACTTC	CSARHASSPSYEQYF
TRBD1	many	15	TRBJ2-2	TRBV2	TGTGCCAGCAGTGAAGTTGCAGGGGGCGGCGGGGAGCTGTTTTTT	CASSEVAGGGGELFF
TRBD1	many	12	TRBJ1-2	TRBV20-1	TGCAGTGCAAGTCAGGGGGCGGATGGCTACACCTTC	CSASQGADGYTF
-	many	11	TRBJ2-7	TRBV20-1	TGCAGTGCTAGAGTGCTCCGCGAGCAGTACTTC	CSARVLREQYF
-	many	12	TRBJ2-5	TRBV29-1	TGCAGCGTGGACAAAGTTCGGGAGACCCAGTACTTC	CSVDKVRETQYF
TRBD1	many	16	TRBJ1-3	TRBV5-8	TGTGCCAGCAGGACGGACAGGGGGAAATCTGGAAACACCATATATTTT	CASRTDRGKSGNTIYF
TRBD1	many	16	TRBJ1-1	TRBV4-3	TGCGCCAGCAGCCAAGTAGGTCGACAGGGGAACACTGAAGCTTTCTTT	CASSQVGRQGNTEAFF
TRBD2	many	16	TRBJ2-3	TRBV27	TGTGCCAGCAGTTTCGGCACTAGCGGGGGAAGGAATACGCAGTATTTT	CASSFGTSGGRNTQYF
-	many	14	TRBJ1-6	TRBV19	TGTGCCAGTAAAGCTCCTGGGGGCTATTCACCCCTCCACTTT	CASKAPGGYSPLHF